A single sample gave rise to the 29 T cell receptor beta chains below, sequenced in a study of T cell responses to AZD1222 COVID-19 vaccine. Profiling relied on immunoSEQ multiplex PCR, and the TCRdb table lists in-frame clones only, not all of them. Altogether 150,000 to 200,000 clones are present, approximately 94% being singletons, with the ten largest covering approximately 4.6%. The sample was peripheral blood, taken 28 days after the second AZD1222 dose. The receptors were sampled from an adult who received the AZD1222 COVID-19 vaccine.

The chain recombines TRBV28 with TRBJ1-1; D may be TRBD1 (6 bases). In germline, CDR1 is MDHEN, CDR2 SYDVKM. This CDR3 is 14 amino acids long. V lost 4 bases and J 3 bases, leaving 12 bases between the germline ends. The DNA for the CDR3 is TGTGCCAGCAGTTGGGCGGGGACATACACTGAAGCTTTCTTT. Protein sequence: CASSWAGTYTEAFF.

The chain carries TRBV2 and TRBJ2-3, with 11 bases lining up with TRBD2. V trimming: 3 bases; J trimming: 2 bases; junction bases outside the gene matches: 10. The CDR3 loop spans 18 amino acids. Germline-derived CDR1 and CDR2 are SNHLY and FYNNEI. Here the CDR3 DNA reads TGTGCCAGCAGTGAGACGGAGATACTAGCGGGGGTCACAGATACGCAGTATTTT. It translates to CASSETEILAGVTDTQYF.

Notes on this clone: Other DNA sequences of this sample code for an identical CDR3. CDR3: CASSLSPPYEQYF. DNA of the CDR3: TGCGCCAGCAGCTTGAGTCCCCCCTACGAGCAGTACTTC. The chain couples TRBV5-1 to TRBJ2-7; D not certain. This CDR3 region has 13 residues. The germline CDR1 and CDR2 sequences are SGHRS and YFSETQ. V gave up 1 base and J gave up 2 bases, with 7 bases separating them.

This chain connects TRBV7-6 to TRBJ2-5, with TRBD2 matching 8 bases. This CDR3 has 15 amino acids. Germline V gene sequence: CDR1 SGHVS, CDR2 FNYEAQ. Losses at the gene ends were 2 bases for V and 2 bases for J; bases not matched to a gene: 4. CDR3 protein: CASSLSGSGQETQYF. CDR3 in DNA: TGTGCCAGCAGCTTAAGCGGGAGTGGACAAGAGACCCAGTACTTC.

The chain carries TRBV19 and TRBJ2-5; TRBD2 agrees at 12 bases. The length of the CDR3 is 15 residues. In germline, CDR1 is LNHDA, CDR2 SQIVND (reference sequence). After removal of 3 bases from V and 2 bases from J, the junction contained 1 base not matched to a gene. The chain's CDR3 is CASSIGTSGQETQYF. The CDR3 coding sequence is TGTGCCAGTAGTATCGGGACTAGCGGGCAAGAGACCCAGTACTTC.

The chain combines TRBV2 with TRBJ1-5, with D possibly being TRBD1 (5 bases). The CDR3 is made up of 14 amino acids. Germline values: CDR1 SNHLY, CDR2 FYNNEI. Trimming left V 6 bases short and J 0 bases short, with 9 bases between. CDR3 residues: CASSRGGSNQPQHF. In nucleotides, the CDR3 is TGTGCCAGCAGCCGGGGGGGTAGCAATCAGCCCCAGCATTTT.

The chain couples TRBV6-5 to TRBJ2-3; D is possibly TRBD2 (6 bases). Germline CDR1 is MNHEY and CDR2 is SVGAGI. The V gene lost 8 bases and the J gene lost 6 bases, with 15 bases spanning the gap. This CDR3 is 13 amino acids long. The CDR3 DNA reads as TGTGCCAGCCGGGAGACGAGGTGGGATACGCAGTATTTT. It is translated as CASRETRWDTQYF.

The rearrangement uses TRBV4-1 and TRBJ2-2; D is ambiguous. Germline V gene data show CDR1 as MGHRA and CDR2 as YSYEKL. V was cut by 1 base and J by 7 bases, with 4 bases left in between. CDR3 length: 12 residues. CDR3 loop: CASSQGIGELFF. DNA for the CDR3: TGCGCCAGCAGCCAAGGAATCGGGGAGCTGTTTTTT.

The genes are TRBV3-1 (or the pseudogene TRBV3-2) and TRBJ1-6; no firm D call. Germline CDR1 and CDR2: LGHDT and YNNKEL (reference sequence). Trimming stripped 0 bases from V and 10 bases from J, with 10 bases between. The CDR3 contains 14 residues. The CDR3 loop reads CASSQDTVGSPLHF. The DNA of the CDR3 is TGTGCCAGCAGCCAAGATACGGTAGGGTCACCCCTCCACTTT.

The chain employs TRBV28 and TRBJ2-6; a weak D match, TRBD1 (6 bases). Between the trimmed V and J ends, which lost 6 bases and 0 bases, there was a span of 15 bases. Germline loops: CDR1 MDHEN, CDR2 SYDVKM. This CDR3 region has 17 residues. The CDR3 reads CASRNQGSISGANVLTF. CDR3 in DNA: TGTGCCAGCAGGAACCAGGGGTCTATCTCTGGGGCCAACGTCCTGACTTTC.

This chain links TRBV14 with TRBJ2-7, with 8 bases that match TRBD2. Germline V gene data show CDR1 as SGHDN and CDR2 as FVKESK. This CDR3 spans 16 amino acids. Trimming took 4 bases from V and 0 from J; bases not matched to a gene: 8. DNA of the CDR3: TGTGCCAGCAGCCCCCCCTCGGGACTAGACTCCTACGAGCAGTACTTC. It encodes CASSPPSGLDSYEQYF.

The J gene is TRBJ1-2, the V gene TRBV7-2; possible D gene TRBD1, 5 bases. The CDR3 sequence is 14 residues long. CDR1 and CDR2 (germline): SGHTA, FQGNSA. Trimming took 2 bases from V and 5 from J, leaving 12 bases between them. The CDR3 sequence is CASSLTTGSYGYTF. As DNA, the CDR3 is TGTGCCAGCAGCTTAACTACAGGCTCATATGGCTACACCTTC.

The V call is TRBV18, the J call TRBJ1-1, with unresolved D. V lost 1 base and J lost 0, with 6 bases in between. This CDR3 spans 14 amino acids. The germline V gene has CDR1 KGHSH and CDR2 LQKENI. The CDR3 here is CASSPLGLNTEAFF. In nucleotides, the CDR3 is TGTGCCAGCTCACCACTGGGCCTGAACACTGAAGCTTTCTTT.

The CDR3 reads CASSSGTYYEQYF. In DNA form, the CDR3 reads TGTGCCAGCAGCTCCGGGACGTACTACGAGCAGTACTTC. The chain uses TRBV28 and TRBJ2-7; D could derive from TRBD1 or TRBD2 (5 bases each). CDR1 is MDHEN, CDR2 SYDVKM, per germline. Trimming removed 6 bases at V and 3 bases at J, with 12 bases between. This CDR3 spans 13 amino acids.

This chain uses TRBV27 with TRBJ2-7; 10 nucleotides align to TRBD1. Germline-derived CDR1 and CDR2 are MNHEY and SMNVEV (reference sequence). The V gene end was trimmed by 6 bases and the J gene end by 6 bases; junction bases not matched to a gene: 8. The CDR3 consists of 14 residues. In DNA form, the CDR3 reads TGTGCCAGCAGGCACCGGGACAGGGGCCCCGAGCAGTACTTC. Its translation: CASRHRDRGPEQYF.

This chain links TRBV2 with TRBJ1-2, with 11 bases that match TRBD1. CDR1 and CDR2 (germline): SNHLY, FYNNEI. The junction had 11 bases not matched to a gene; V was cut back by 6 bases and J by 2 bases. This CDR3 is 17 amino acids long. CDR3 loop: CASSSSGQGALNYGYTF. The DNA of the CDR3 is TGTGCCAGCAGCTCGTCCGGACAGGGGGCCCTAAACTATGGCTACACCTTC.

The chain is built from TRBV7-9 and TRBJ1-1, with D perhaps TRBD1 (5 bases). Germline CDR1 and CDR2: SEHNR and FQNEAQ (reference sequence). Trimming cost V 2 bases and J 1 base, with 11 bases left between them. The CDR3 sequence is 15 residues long. The CDR3 nucleotides read TGTGCCAGCAGCTTAAACACGGGGCAGAACACTGAAGCTTTCTTT. Amino acid sequence: CASSLNTGQNTEAFF.

V usage is TRBV25-1 and J usage is TRBJ2-1; the D gene is possibly TRBD2 (6 bases). CDR1 and CDR2 from the germline V gene are MGHDK and SYGVNS. Trimming took 1 base from V and 4 from J, leaving 14 bases between them. The CDR3 contains 16 residues. CDR3 residues: CASSESAAGRYNEQFF. In DNA, the CDR3 is TGTGCCAGCAGTGAATCAGCGGCGGGAAGGTACAATGAGCAGTTCTTC.

This clone was found once. The rearrangement uses TRBV19 and TRBJ2-1; D ambiguous. The CDR3 length is 12 residues. Germline loops: CDR1 LNHDA, CDR2 SQIVND (reference sequence). V lost 3 bases to trimming and J lost 5 bases, with 5 bases between them. CDR3 sequence (DNA): TGTGCCAGTAGTATTCGGAACAATGAGCAGTTCTTC. This encodes CASSIRNNEQFF.

The chain carries TRBV6-5 and TRBJ1-6; no reliable D call. There are 14 residues in the CDR3. Germline values: CDR1 MNHEY, CDR2 SVGAGI. With 7 bases removed from V and 8 bases from J, the gap between germline ends came to 15 bases. The DNA for the CDR3 is TGTGCCAGCACTAGGACCTATCCGGATTCACCCCTCCACTTT. This codes for CASTRTYPDSPLHF.

The J gene is TRBJ1-6, the V gene TRBV5-1; D unclear. Germline CDR1 reads SGHRS; CDR2 reads YFSETQ. There are 18 residues in the CDR3. Trimming removed 0 bases at V and 7 bases at J, with 20 bases between. The CDR3 loop is CASSLALDLRAPNSPLHF. CDR3 DNA sequence: TGCGCCAGCAGCTTGGCCCTGGACCTCCGGGCGCCGAATTCACCCCTCCACTTT.

This clone was recorded once. This sequence joins TRBV18 and TRBJ1-1, with D unresolved. The ends were cut back, 3 bases at V and 1 base at J, with 6 bases in the middle. Germline-derived CDR1 and CDR2 are KGHSH and LQKENI. CDR3 length equals 13 residues. CDR3 amino acids: CASSPNRNTEAFF. The CDR3 coding sequence is TGTGCCAGCTCACCTAATAGGAACACTGAAGCTTTCTTT.

Concerning this clone: At the DNA level, this CDR3 is encoded by other sequences in the same sample as well. The chain links TRBV28 to TRBJ2-7, with a possible D match to TRBD1 (6 bases). CDR3 size: 13 residues. V dropped 8 bases and J dropped 2 bases, with 13 bases sitting between them. Germline V CDR1 and CDR2: MDHEN, SYDVKM. The CDR3 DNA reads as TGTGCCAGCTCGAAAGGGGACACCTACGAGCAGTACTTC. Protein: CASSKGDTYEQYF.

This chain links TRBV29-1 with TRBJ1-2; weak D call: TRBD1 (5 bases). The CDR3 spans 11 residues. Deletions cut 1 base from V and 7 bases from J, with 7 bases between. CDR1 is SQVTM, CDR2 ANQGSEA, per germline. Here the CDR3 reads CSVEGGAGYTF. CDR3 nucleotide sequence: TGCAGCGTTGAAGGAGGGGCTGGCTACACCTTC.

The J gene is TRBJ2-7, the V gene TRBV5-6; 10 bases align to TRBD1. Germline V gene sequence: CDR1 SGHDT, CDR2 YYEEEE. The ends lost 4 bases at V and 3 bases at J; junction bases unmatched: 7. This CDR3 has 15 amino acids. CDR3: CASSAATGGRYEQYF. The CDR3 nucleotides read TGTGCCAGCAGCGCAGCGACAGGGGGCCGCTACGAGCAGTACTTC.

This chain joins TRBV9 and TRBJ2-3; D possibly corresponds to TRBD2 (6 bases). The germline V gene has CDR1 SGDLS and CDR2 YYNGEE. The V gene lost 0 bases and the J gene lost 0 bases, with 20 bases spanning the gap. CDR3 length: 19 residues. Here the CDR3 DNA reads TGTGCCAGCAGCGTAGGCGGGGTTGTCGTCCCTCAAAGCACAGATACGCAGTATTTT. Translated: CASSVGGVVVPQSTDTQYF.

The chain combines TRBV9 with TRBJ2-5; no definite D call. CDR1 and CDR2 from the germline V gene are SGDLS and YYNGEE. Between the trimmed V and J ends, which lost 5 bases and 1 base, there was a span of 15 bases. The CDR3 sequence is 15 residues long. DNA for the CDR3: TGTGCCAGCAGGGCCCGAGGCGAACCCCAAGAGACCCAGTACTTC. Its protein product is CASRARGEPQETQYF.

This rearrangement joins TRBV7-9 to TRBJ1-2; perhaps TRBD1 as D (5 bases). The germline V and J ends were trimmed by 1 base and 5 bases, with 17 bases remaining between them. This CDR3 is 16 amino acids long. The germline V gene has CDR1 SEHNR and CDR2 FQNEAQ (reference sequence). In nucleotides, the CDR3 is TGTGCCAGCAGCTTAGGAGTCGGGGACGATCGATATGGCTACACCTTC. Translated, it gives CASSLGVGDDRYGYTF.

The chain combines TRBV5-1 with TRBJ1-2; D uncertain. With 1 base removed from V and 2 bases from J, the gap between germline ends came to 9 bases. Germline V gene data show CDR1 as SGHRS and CDR2 as YFSETQ. The CDR3 totals 14 residues. CDR3 DNA: TGCGCCAGCAGCTTGCCCTCGGAAAACTATGGCTACACCTTC. Its translation is CASSLPSENYGYTF.